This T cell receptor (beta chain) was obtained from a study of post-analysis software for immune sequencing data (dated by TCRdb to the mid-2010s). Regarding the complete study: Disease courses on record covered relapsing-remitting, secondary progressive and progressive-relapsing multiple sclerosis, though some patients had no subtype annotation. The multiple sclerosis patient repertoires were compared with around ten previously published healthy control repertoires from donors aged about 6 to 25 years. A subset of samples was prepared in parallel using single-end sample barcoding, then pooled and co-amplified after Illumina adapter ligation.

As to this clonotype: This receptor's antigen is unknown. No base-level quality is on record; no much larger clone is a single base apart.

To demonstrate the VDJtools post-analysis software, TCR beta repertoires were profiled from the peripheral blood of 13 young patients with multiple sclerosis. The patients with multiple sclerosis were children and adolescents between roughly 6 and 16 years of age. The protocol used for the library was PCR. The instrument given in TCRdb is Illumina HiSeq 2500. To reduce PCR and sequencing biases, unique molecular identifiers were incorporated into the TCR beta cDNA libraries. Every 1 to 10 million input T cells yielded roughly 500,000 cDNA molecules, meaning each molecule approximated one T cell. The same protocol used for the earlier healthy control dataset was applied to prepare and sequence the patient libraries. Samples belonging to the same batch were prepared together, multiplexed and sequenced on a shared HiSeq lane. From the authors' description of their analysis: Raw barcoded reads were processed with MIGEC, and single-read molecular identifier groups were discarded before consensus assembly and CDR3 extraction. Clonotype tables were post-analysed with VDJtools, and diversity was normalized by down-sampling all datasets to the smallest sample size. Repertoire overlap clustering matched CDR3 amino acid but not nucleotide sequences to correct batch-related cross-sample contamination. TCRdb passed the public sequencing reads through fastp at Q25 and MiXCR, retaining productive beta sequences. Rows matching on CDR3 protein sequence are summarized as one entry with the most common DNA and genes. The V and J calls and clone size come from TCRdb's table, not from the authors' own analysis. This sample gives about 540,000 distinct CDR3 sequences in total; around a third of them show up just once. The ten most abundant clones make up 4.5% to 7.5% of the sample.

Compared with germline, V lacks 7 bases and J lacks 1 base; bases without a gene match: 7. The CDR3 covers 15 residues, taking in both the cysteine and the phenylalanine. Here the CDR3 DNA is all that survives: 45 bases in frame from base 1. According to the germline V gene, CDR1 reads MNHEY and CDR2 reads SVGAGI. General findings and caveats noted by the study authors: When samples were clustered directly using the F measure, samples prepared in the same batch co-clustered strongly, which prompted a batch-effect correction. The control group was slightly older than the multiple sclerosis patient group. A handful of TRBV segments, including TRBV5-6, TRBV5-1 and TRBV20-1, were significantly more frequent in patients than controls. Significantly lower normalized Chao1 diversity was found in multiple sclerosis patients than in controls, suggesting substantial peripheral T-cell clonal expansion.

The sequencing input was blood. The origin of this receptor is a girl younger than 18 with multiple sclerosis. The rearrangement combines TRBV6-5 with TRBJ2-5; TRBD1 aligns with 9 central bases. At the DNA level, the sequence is TGTGCCAGCACCCTTTTGGGACAGGGCCAAGAGACCCAGTACTTC. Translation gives CASTLLGQGQETQYF.